The text below deals with one T cell receptor beta chain. Replicate sorted-subset PCRs were loaded with approximately 200 ng DNA, 30,000 to 35,000 T cell genomes. Only in-frame clones appear in the TCRdb table, and some are missing; sequencing was by immunoSEQ multiplex PCR. The table records 1,400,000 or so clones, 98% of them present only once. The CDR3 contains 13 residues. J lost 4 bases, V lost 6 bases, and 6 bases had no gene match. CDR1 is MNHEY and CDR2 is SMNVEV in the germline V gene (reference sequence). This sample was included in a study of shared clonotypes between healthy human individuals.

This receptor was identified in a man aged 25 to 45 in good health. Sequencing was carried out using naive CD4+ T cells sorted from blood. Subset meaning: CD45RA+ positively selected. V is TRBV27 and J is TRBJ2-7; 7 bases align to TRBD1. The CDR3 DNA is TGTGCCAGCAGCCAAACAGGGGTTTACGAGCAGTACTTC. It is translated as CASSQTGVYEQYF.